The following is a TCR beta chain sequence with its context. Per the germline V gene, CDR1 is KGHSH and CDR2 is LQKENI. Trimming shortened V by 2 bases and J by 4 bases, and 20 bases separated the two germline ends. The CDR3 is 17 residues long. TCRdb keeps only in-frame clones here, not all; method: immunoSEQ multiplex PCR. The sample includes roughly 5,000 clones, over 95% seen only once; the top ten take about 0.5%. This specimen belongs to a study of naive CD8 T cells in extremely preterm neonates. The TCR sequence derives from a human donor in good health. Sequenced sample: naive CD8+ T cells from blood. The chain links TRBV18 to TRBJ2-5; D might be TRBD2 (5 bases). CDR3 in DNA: TGTGCCAGCTCACCAAGTCTGGACCCGAGACGGGGAGAGACCCAGTACTTC. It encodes CASSPSLDPRRGETQYF.